The text below deals with one TCR beta chain. Its target is unknown. This sample is drawn from a study of identical twins. Overall study results and limits: Model-predicted out-of-frame TCR alpha sharing fell below observed values in monozygotic twins.

Trimming left V 5 bases short and J 1 base short, with 17 bases between. The length of the CDR3 is 16 residues. TCRdb passed the 5' RACE reads through MiXCR, listing each CDR3 protein once. The sample shows hundreds of thousands of distinct CDR3 sequences, around 12% of them seen only once. These data also formed part of another study, on yellow fever vaccine responses in identical twins.

This clonotype was sampled from a young woman in good health. The chain couples TRBV12-3 or TRBV12-4 to TRBJ2-5, with D maybe TRBD2 (7 bases). Material: PBMCs. The CDR3 nucleotides are TGTGCCAGCAGTACCCGGGGGGAGGACAGCCAAGAGACCCAGTACTTC. It codes for CASSTRGEDSQETQYF.